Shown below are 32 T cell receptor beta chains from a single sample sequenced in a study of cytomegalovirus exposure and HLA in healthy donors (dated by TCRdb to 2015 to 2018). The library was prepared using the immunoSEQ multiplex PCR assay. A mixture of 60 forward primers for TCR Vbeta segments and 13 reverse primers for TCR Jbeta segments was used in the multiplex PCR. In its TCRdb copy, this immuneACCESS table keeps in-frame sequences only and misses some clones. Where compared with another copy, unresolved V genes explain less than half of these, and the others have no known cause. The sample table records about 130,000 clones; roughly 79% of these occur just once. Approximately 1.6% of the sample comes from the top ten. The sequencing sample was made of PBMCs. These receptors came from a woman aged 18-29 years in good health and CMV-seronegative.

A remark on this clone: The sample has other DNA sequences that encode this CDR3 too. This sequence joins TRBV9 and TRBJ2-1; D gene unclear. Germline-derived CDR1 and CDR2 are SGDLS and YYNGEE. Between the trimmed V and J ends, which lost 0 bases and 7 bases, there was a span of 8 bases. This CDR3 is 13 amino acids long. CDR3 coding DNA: TGTGCCAGCAGCGTAGGGAGCTCGAATGAGCAGTTCTTC. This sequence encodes CASSVGSSNEQFF.

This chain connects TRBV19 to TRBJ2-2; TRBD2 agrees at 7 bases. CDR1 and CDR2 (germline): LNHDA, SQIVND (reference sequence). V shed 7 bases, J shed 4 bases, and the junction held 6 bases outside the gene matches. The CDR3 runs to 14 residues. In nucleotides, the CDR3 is TGTGCCAGTACCACGCGGGAGAGCACCGGGGAGCTGTTTTTT. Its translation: CASTTRESTGELFF.

For the CDR3, the DNA is TGTGCCAGCACCAGGGGACAGGGGAGGGGGCAGCCCCAGCATTTT. Encoded protein: CASTRGQGRGQPQHF. The chain recombines TRBV6-6 with TRBJ1-5, with TRBD1 matching 10 bases. Trimming at V came to 7 bases and at J to 7 bases, leaving 10 bases not matched to a gene. Germline-derived CDR1 and CDR2 are MNHNY and SVGAGI (reference sequence). The CDR3 spans 15 residues.

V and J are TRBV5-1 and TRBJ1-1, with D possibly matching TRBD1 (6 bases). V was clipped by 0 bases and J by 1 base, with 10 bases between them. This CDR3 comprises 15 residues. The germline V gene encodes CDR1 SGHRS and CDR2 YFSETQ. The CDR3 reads CASSLVAGANTEAFF. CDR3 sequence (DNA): TGCGCCAGCAGCTTGGTTGCAGGGGCGAACACTGAAGCTTTCTTT.

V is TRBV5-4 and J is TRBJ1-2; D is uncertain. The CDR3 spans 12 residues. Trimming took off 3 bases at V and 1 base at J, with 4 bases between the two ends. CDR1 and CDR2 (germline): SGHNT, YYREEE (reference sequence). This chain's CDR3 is CASSSINYGYTF. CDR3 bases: TGTGCCAGCAGCTCCATTAACTATGGCTACACCTTC.

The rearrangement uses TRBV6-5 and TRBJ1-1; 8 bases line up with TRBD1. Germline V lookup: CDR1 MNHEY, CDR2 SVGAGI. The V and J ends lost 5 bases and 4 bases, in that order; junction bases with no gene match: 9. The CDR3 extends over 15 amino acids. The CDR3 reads CASSRQGRGTTEAFF. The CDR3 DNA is TGTGCCAGCAGTCGACAGGGGAGGGGTACCACTGAAGCTTTCTTT.

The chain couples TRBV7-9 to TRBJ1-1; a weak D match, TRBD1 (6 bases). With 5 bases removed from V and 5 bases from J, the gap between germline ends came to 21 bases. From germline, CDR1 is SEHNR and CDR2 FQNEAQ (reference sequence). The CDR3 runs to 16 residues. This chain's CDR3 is CASSRSAGGRETEAFF. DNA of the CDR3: TGTGCCAGCAGCCGATCGGCGGGGGGGCGGGAGACTGAAGCTTTCTTT.

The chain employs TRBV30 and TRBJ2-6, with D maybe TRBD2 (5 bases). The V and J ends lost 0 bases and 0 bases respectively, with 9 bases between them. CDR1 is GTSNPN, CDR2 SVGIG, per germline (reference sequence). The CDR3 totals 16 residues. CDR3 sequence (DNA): TGTGCCTGGAGTGTTAGGAGGTTCTCTGGGGCCAACGTCCTGACTTTC. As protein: CAWSVRRFSGANVLTF.

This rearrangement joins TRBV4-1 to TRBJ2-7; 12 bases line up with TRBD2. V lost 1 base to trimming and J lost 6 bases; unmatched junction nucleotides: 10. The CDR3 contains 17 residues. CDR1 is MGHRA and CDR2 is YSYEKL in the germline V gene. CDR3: CASSQAEDLAGGGEQYF. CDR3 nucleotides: TGCGCCAGCAGCCAAGCGGAAGACCTAGCGGGAGGGGGCGAGCAGTACTTC.

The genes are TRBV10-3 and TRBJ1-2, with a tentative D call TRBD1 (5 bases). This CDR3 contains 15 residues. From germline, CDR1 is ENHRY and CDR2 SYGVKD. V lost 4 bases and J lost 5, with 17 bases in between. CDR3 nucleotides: TGTGCCATCAGTGGGGCGGGGGAAGTGCGTTATGGCTACACCTTC. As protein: CAISGAGEVRYGYTF.

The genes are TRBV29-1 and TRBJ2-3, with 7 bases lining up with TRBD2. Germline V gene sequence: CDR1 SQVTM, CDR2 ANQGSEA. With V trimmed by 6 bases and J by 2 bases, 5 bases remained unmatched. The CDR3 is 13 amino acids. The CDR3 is CSVSGTITDTQYF. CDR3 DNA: TGCAGCGTATCCGGGACTATCACAGATACGCAGTATTTT.

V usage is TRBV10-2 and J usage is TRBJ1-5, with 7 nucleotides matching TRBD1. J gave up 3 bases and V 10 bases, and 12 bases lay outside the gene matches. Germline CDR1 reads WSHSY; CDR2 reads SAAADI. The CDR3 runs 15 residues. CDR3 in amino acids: CATLEGAGYNQPQHF. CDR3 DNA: TGCGCCACCCTAGAGGGGGCAGGGTACAATCAGCCCCAGCATTTT.

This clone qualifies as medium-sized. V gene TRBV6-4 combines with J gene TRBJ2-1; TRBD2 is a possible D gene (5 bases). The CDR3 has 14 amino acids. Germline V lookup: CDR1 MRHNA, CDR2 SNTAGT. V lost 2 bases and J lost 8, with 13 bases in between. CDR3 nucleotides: TGTGCCAGCAGTGACGGTTGGGCTAGCCATGAGCAGTTCTTC. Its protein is CASSDGWASHEQFF.

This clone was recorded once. The DNA for the CDR3 is TGTGCCAGCCCTCCGGGTCTCTTCGGAAGGAGCCACGAGCAGTACTTC. Encoded protein: CASPPGLFGRSHEQYF. The chain joins TRBV27 to TRBJ2-7, with no clear D. CDR1 MNHEY and CDR2 SMNVEV come from the germline V gene (reference sequence). This CDR3 contains 16 residues. Trimming removed 8 bases at V and 5 bases at J, with 25 bases between.

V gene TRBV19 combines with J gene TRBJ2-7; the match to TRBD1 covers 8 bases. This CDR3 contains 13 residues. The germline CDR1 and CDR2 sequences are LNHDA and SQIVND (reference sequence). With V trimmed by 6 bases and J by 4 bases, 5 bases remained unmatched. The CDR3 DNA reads TGTGCCAGTAGCCCGGGACAGGTTTACGAGCAGTACTTC. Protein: CASSPGQVYEQYF.

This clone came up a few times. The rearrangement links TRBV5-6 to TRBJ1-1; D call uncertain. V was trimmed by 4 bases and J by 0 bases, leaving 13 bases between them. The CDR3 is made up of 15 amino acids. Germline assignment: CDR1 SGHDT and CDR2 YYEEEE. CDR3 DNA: TGTGCCAGCAGCCGGGAGGGCCCCTTGAACACTGAAGCTTTCTTT. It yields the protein CASSREGPLNTEAFF.

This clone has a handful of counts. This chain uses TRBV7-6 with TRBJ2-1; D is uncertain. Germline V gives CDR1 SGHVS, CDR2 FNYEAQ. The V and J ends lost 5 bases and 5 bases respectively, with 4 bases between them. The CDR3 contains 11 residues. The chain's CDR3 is CASSLHNEQFF. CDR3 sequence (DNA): TGTGCCAGCAGCCTCCACAATGAGCAGTTCTTC.

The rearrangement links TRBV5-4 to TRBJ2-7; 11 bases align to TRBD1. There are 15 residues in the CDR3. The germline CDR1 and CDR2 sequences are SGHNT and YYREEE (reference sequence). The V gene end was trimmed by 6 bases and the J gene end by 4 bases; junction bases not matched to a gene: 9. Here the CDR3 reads CASTKSGQGGYEQYF. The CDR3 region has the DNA TGTGCCAGCACTAAGTCGGGACAGGGGGGATACGAGCAGTACTTC. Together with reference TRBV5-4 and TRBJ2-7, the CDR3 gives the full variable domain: ETGVTQSPTHLIKTRGQQVTLRCSSQSGHNTVSWYQQALGQGPQFIFQYYREEENGRGNFPPRFSGLQFPNYSSELNVNALELDDSALYLCASTKSGQGGYEQYFGPGTRLTVT.

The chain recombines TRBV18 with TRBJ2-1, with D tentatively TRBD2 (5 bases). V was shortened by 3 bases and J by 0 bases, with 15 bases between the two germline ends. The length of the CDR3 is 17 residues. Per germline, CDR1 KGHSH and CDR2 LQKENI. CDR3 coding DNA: TGTGCCAGCTCACCCGGGTCAGCGGTCGTCTCCTACAATGAGCAGTTCTTC. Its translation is CASSPGSAVVSYNEQFF.

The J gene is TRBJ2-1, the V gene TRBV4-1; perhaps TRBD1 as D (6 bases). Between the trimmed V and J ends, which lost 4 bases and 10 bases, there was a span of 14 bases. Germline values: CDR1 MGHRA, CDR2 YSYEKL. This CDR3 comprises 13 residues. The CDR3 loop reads CASSLILQGEQFF. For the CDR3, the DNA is TGCGCCAGCAGCCTTATATTACAGGGCGAGCAGTTCTTC.

The CDR3 DNA reads as TGTGCCAGCAGCCAAGCTCGACTTTTAGAGACCCAGTACTTC. Encoded protein: CASSQARLLETQYF. The rearrangement links TRBV14 to TRBJ2-5; no reliable D call. Trimming pared 1 base from V and 4 bases from J, leaving 10 bases between. Germline V CDR1 and CDR2: SGHDN, FVKESK. The CDR3 has 14 amino acids.

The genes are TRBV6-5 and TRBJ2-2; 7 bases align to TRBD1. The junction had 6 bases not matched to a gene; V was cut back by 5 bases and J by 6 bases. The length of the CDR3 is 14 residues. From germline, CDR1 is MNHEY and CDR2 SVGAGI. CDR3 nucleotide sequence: TGTGCCAGCAGTAGGAGCGACAGGGCCGGGGAGCTGTTTTTT. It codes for CASSRSDRAGELFF.

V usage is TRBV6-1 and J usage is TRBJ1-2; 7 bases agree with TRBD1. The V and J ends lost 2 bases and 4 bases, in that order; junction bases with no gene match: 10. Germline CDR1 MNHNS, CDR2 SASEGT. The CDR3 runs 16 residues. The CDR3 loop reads CASSESDRSPSYGYTF. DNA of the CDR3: TGTGCCAGCAGTGAATCGGACAGGTCCCCTTCCTATGGCTACACCTTC.

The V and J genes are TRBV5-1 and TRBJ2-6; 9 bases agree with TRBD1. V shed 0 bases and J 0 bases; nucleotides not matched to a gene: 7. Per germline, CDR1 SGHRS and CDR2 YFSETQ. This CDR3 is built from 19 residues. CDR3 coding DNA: TGCGCCAGCAGCTTGGCCTTCGGGACAGGGAGCTCTGGGGCCAACGTCCTGACTTTC. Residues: CASSLAFGTGSSGANVLTF. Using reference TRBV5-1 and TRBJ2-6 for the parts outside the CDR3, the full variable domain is KAGVTQTPRYLIKTRGQQVTLSCSPISGHRSVSWYQQTPGQGLQFLFEYFSETQRNKGNFPGRFSGRQFSNSRSEMNVSTLELGDSALYLCASSLAFGTGSSGANVLTFGAGSRLTVL.

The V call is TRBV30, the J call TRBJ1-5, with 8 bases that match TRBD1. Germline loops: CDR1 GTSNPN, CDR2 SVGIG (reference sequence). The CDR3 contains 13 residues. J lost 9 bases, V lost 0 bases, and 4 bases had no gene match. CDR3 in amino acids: CAWSVQGARPQHF. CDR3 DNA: TGTGCCTGGAGTGTGCAGGGGGCGAGGCCCCAGCATTTT.

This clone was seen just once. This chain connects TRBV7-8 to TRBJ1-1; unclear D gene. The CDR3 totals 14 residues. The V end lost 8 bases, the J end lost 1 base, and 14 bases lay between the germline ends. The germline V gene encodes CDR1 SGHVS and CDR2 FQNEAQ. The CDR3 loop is CASAVVGGNTEAFF. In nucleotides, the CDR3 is TGTGCCAGCGCCGTGGTTGGAGGGAACACTGAAGCTTTCTTT.

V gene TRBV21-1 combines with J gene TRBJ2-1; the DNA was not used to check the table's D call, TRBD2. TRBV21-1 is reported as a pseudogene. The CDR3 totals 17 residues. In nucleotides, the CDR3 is TGTGCCAGCAGCAAAGCGCTAGCGGGAACTCAGAACAATGAGCAGTTCTTC. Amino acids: CASSKALAGTQNNEQFF.

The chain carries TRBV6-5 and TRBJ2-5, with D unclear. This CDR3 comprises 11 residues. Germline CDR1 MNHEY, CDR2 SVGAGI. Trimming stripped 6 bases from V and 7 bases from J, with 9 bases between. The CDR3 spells CASSRFGTQYF. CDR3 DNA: TGTGCCAGCAGCAGATTTGGGACCCAGTACTTC.

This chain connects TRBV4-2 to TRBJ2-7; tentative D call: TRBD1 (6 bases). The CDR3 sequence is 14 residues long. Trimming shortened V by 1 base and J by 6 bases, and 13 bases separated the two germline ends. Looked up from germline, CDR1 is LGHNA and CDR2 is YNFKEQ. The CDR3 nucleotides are TGTGCCAGCAGCCAAGGGGGGACACCCCGCGAGCAGTACTTC. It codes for CASSQGGTPREQYF.

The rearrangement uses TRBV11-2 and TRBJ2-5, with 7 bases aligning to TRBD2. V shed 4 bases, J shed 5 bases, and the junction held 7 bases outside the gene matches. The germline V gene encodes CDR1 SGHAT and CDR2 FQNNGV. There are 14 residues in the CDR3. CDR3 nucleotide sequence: TGTGCCAGCAGCTCCGGGGACTATCGTGAGACCCAGTACTTC. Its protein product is CASSSGDYRETQYF. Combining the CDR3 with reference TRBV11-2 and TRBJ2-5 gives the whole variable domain EAGVAQSPRYKIIEKRQSVAFWCNPISGHATLYWYQQILGQGPKLLIQFQNNGVVDDSQLPKDRFSAERLKGVDSTLKIQPAKLEDSAVYLCASSSGDYRETQYFGPGTRLLVL.

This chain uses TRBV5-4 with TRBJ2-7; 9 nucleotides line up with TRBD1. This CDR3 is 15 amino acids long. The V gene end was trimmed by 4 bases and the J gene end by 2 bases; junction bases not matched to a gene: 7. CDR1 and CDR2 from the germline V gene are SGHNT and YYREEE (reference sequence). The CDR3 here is CASSSTGTGTYEQYF. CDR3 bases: TGTGCCAGCAGCAGTACCGGGACAGGGACCTACGAGCAGTACTTC.

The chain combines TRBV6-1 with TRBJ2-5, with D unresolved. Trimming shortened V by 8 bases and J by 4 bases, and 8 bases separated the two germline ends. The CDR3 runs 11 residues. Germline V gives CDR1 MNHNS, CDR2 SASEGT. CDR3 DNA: TGTGCCAGCGGTCGGAGAGAGACCCAGTACTTC. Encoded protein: CASGRRETQYF.